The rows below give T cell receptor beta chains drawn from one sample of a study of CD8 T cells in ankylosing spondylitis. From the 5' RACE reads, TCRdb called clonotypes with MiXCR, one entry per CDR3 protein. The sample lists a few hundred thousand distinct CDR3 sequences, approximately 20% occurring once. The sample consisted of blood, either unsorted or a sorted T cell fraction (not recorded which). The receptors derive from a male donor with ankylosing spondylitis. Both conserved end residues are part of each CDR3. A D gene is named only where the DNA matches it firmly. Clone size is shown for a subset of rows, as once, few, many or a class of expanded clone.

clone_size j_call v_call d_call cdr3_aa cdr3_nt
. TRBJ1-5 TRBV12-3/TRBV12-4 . CASRWGGAQDPQHF TGTGCCAGCAGATGGGGGGGGGCCCAAGACCCCCAGCATTTT
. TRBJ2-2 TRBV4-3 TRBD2 CASSHPLGGGPDGELFF TGCGCCAGCAGCCATCCCTTGGGGGGAGGGCCGGACGGGGAGCTGTTTTTT
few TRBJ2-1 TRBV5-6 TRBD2 CASSLSTSGTYNEQFF TGTGCCAGCAGCTTATCCACTAGCGGTACCTACAATGAGCAGTTCTTC
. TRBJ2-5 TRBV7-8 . CASNPRGETQYF TGTGCCAGCAACCCTAGGGGGGAGACCCAGTACTTC
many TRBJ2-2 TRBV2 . CASNPSENTGELFF TGTGCCAGCAACCCTAGCGAGAACACCGGGGAGCTGTTTTTT
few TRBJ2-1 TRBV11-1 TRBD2 CASSPRGGGGRPYNEQFF TGTGCCAGCAGCCCTCGGGGCGGAGGCGGGAGACCCTACAATGAGCAGTTCTTC
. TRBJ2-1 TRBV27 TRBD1 CASKLLPDRGVREQFF TGTGCCAGCAAACTACTTCCGGACAGGGGAGTAAGGGAGCAGTTCTTC
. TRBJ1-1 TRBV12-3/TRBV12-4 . CASSLAFEPGTEAFF TGTGCCAGCAGTTTAGCCTTTGAACCGGGGACTGAAGCTTTCTTT
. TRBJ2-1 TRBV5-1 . CASSLGGILNEQFF TGCGCCAGCAGCTTGGGGGGAATTTTAAATGAGCAGTTCTTC
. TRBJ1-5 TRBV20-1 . CSARGHRGNNQPQHF TGCAGTGCTAGGGGGCACCGGGGGAATAATCAGCCCCAGCATTTT
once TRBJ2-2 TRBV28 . CASRTRGVTGELFF TGTGCCAGCAGAACAAGGGGAGTCACCGGGGAGCTGTTTTTT
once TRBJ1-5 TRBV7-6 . CASSLVGGASQPQHF TGTGCCAGCAGCTTAGTCGGGGGAGCTAGTCAGCCCCAGCATTTT
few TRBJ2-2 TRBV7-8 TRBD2 CASSLPLAGVPGELFF TGTGCCAGCAGCTTACCCCTAGCGGGAGTCCCCGGGGAGCTGTTTTTT
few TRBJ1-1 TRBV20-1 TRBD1 CSASNPWDRGRDTEAFF TGCAGTGCTAGTAACCCATGGGACAGGGGGCGCGACACTGAAGCTTTCTTT
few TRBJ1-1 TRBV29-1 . CSVERGETNTEAFF TGCAGCGTTGAACGCGGGGAGACGAACACTGAAGCTTTCTTT
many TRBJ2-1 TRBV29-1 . CSVNRGLLIPRSYNEQFF TGCAGCGTAAACCGGGGCTTATTAATACCCCGCTCCTACAATGAGCAGTTCTTC
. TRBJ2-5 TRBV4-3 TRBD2 CASSQAGGTETQYF TGCGCCAGCAGCCAAGCCGGGGGGACAGAGACCCAGTACTTC
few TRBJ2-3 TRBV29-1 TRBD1 CSVASGTASGTDTQYF TGCAGCGTTGCCTCCGGGACAGCGTCCGGCACAGATACGCAGTATTTT
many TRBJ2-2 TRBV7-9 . CASSQTGLGGTGELFF TGTGCCAGCAGCCAGACAGGACTTGGGGGGACCGGGGAGCTGTTTTTT
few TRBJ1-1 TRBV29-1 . CSIRTTPTDYTEAFF TGCAGCATCCGCACTACCCCGACAGACTACACTGAAGCTTTCTTT
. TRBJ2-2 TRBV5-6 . CASIGGWTGELFF TGTGCCAGTATCGGGGGTTGGACCGGGGAGCTGTTTTTT
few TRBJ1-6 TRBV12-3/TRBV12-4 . CASSLTGGSGEPPLHF TGTGCCAGCAGCTTAACCGGGGGCTCTGGGGAACCACCCCTCCACTTT
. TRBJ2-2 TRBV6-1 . CASTRRGVNTGELFF TGTGCCAGCACCCGACGGGGCGTAAACACCGGGGAGCTGTTTTTT
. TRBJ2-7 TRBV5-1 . CASSLEGEGVGSREQYF TGCGCCAGCAGCTTGGAAGGTGAGGGCGTTGGCTCTCGCGAGCAGTACTTC
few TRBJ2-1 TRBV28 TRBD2 CASSLAGERTKQFF TGTGCCAGCAGTCTAGCGGGAGAGCGCACCAAGCAGTTCTTC
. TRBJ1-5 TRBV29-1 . CSVGQADQPQHF TGCAGCGTTGGACAGGCGGATCAGCCCCAGCATTTT
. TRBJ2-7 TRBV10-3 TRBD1 CAIRQGTGEQYF TGTGCCATCAGACAGGGGACGGGGGAGCAGTACTTC
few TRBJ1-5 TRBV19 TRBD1 CASSTDRVQPQHF TGTGCCAGTAGTACGGACAGGGTTCAGCCCCAGCATTTT
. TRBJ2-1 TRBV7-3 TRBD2 CASSKRGGAYNEQFF TGTGCCAGCAGCAAAAGGGGAGGGGCCTACAATGAGCAGTTCTTC